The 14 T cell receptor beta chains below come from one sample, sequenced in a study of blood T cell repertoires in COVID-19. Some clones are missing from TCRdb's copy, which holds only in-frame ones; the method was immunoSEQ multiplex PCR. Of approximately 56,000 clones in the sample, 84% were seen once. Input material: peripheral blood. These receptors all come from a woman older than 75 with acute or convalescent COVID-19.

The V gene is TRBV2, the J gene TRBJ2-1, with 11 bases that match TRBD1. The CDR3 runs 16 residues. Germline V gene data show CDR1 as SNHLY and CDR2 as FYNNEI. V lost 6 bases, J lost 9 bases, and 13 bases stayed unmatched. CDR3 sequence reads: CASRHYRDRGLGEQFF. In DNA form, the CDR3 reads TGTGCCAGCAGGCATTATCGGGACAGGGGGTTAGGTGAGCAGTTCTTC.

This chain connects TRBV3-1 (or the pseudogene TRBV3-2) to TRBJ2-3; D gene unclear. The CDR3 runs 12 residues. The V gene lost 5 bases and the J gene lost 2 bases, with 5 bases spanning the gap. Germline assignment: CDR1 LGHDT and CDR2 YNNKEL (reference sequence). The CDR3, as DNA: TGTGCCAGCAGCACTTACACAGATACGCAGTATTTT. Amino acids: CASSTYTDTQYF.

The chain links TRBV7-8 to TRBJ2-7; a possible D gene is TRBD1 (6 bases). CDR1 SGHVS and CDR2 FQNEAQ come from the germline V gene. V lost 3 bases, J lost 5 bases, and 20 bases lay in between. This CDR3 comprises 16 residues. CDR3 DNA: TGTGCCAGCAGCTTTCGGAATGCCAGGGGTGTCCACGAGCAGTACTTC. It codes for CASSFRNARGVHEQYF.

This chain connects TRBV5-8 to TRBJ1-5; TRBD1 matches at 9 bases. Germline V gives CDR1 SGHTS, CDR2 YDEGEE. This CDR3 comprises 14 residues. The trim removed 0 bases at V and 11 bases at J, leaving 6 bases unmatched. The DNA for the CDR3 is TGTGCCAGCAGCTTGGCGGGACAGGGCATGTCCCAGCATTTT. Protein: CASSLAGQGMSQHF. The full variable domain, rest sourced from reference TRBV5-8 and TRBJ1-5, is EAGVTQSPTHLIKTRGQQATLRCSPISGHTSVYWYQQALGLGLQFLLWYDEGEERNRGNFPPRFSGRQFPNYSSELNVNALELEDSALYLCASSLAGQGMSQHFGDGTRLSIL.

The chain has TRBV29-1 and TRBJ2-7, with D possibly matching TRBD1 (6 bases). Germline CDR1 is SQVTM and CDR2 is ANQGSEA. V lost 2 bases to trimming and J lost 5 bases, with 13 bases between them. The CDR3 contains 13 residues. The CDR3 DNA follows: TGCAGCGTTGAAAAGGACAGCCGAAACGAGCAGTACTTC. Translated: CSVEKDSRNEQYF.

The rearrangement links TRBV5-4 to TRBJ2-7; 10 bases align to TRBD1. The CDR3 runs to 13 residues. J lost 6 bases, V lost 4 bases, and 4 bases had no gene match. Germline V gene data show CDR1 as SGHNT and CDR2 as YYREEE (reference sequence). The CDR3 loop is CASSPGTGVEQYF. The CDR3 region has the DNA TGTGCCAGCAGCCCAGGGACAGGGGTCGAGCAGTACTTC.

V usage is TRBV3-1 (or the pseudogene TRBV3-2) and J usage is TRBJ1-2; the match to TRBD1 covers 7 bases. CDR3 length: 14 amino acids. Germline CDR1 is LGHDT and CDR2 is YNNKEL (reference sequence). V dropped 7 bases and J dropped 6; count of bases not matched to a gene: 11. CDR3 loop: CASTTAGQRNGYTF. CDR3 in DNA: TGTGCCAGCACCACGGCGGGACAGAGAAATGGCTACACCTTC.

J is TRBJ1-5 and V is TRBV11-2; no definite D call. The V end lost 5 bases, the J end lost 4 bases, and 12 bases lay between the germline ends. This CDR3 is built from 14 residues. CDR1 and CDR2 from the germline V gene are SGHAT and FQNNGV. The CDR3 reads CASSPDGRNQPQHF. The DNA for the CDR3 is TGTGCCAGCAGCCCCGACGGGAGGAATCAGCCCCAGCATTTT.

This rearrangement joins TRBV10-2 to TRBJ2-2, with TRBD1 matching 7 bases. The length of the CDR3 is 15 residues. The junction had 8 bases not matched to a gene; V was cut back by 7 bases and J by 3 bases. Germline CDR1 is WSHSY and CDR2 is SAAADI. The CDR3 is CASMNWDRDTGELFF. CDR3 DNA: TGCGCCAGCATGAATTGGGACAGAGACACCGGGGAGCTGTTTTTT.

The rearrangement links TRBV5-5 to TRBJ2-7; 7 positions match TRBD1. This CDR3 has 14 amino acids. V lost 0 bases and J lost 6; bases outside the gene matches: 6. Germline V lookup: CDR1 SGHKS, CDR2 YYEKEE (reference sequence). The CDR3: CASSLGQGWGEQYF. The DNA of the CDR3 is TGTGCCAGCAGCTTGGGACAGGGATGGGGCGAGCAGTACTTC.

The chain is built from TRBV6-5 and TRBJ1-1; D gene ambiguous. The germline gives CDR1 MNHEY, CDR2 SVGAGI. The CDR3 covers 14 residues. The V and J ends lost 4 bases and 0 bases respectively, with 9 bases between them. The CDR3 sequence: CASSLTEMNTEAFF. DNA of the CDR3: TGTGCCAGCAGTTTAACTGAGATGAACACTGAAGCTTTCTTT.

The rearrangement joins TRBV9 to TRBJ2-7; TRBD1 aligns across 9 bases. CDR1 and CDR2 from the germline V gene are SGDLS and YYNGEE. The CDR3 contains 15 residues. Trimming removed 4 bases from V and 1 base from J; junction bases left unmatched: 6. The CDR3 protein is CASSTGQGGSYEQYF. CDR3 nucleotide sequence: TGTGCCAGCAGCACGGGACAGGGAGGATCCTACGAGCAGTACTTC.

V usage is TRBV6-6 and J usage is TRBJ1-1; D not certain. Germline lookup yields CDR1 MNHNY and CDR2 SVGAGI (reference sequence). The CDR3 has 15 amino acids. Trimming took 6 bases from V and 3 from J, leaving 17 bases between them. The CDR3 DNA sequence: TGTGCCAGCAGCCCGCGCGGGAGGACCCACACTGAAGCTTTCTTT. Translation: CASSPRGRTHTEAFF.

In DNA, the CDR3 is TGCGCCAGCAGTCATCAGGGGAATCAGCCCCAGCATTTT. Encoded protein: CASSHQGNQPQHF. This rearrangement joins TRBV10-1 to TRBJ1-5; weak D call: TRBD1 (6 bases). V lost 5 bases, J lost 4 bases, and 9 bases lay in between. Germline-derived CDR1 and CDR2 are WNHNN and SYGVQD (reference sequence). This CDR3 region has 13 residues.